This T cell receptor (beta chain) was captured by sequencing in a study of blood T cell repertoires in COVID-19. Study-wide background: The origin of the acute and convalescent COVID-19 samples was the United States, Italy and Spain. In each case, the material was cDNA or gDNA derived from T cells, B-cell-depleted T cells, or PBMCs.

Patients from Seattle were sampled longitudinally, starting during active infection. Per the study methods: Estimation of nucleated cell counts was performed using reference gene primer amplification. TCRdb's copy holds only in-frame clones and misses some; the assay was immunoSEQ multiplex PCR. V, J and clone size were drawn from that table, and D and trimming were deduced from the DNA. Of a few hundred thousand clones listed, 80% to 90% are singletons. The receptor was derived from a woman aged 70-85 years with COVID-19, enrolled during active disease. Material: peripheral blood.

The chain's CDR3 is CASSQDSGTSPNNEQFF. The CDR3 DNA sequence: TGCGCCAGCAGCCAAGATAGTGGGACTAGCCCAAACAATGAGCAGTTCTTC. The chain links TRBV4-1 to TRBJ2-1; 9 bases are shared with TRBD2. Trimming cost V 0 bases and J 5 bases; bases outside gene matches: 8. The germline CDR1 and CDR2 sequences are MGHRA and YSYEKL. The CDR3 runs to 17 residues.